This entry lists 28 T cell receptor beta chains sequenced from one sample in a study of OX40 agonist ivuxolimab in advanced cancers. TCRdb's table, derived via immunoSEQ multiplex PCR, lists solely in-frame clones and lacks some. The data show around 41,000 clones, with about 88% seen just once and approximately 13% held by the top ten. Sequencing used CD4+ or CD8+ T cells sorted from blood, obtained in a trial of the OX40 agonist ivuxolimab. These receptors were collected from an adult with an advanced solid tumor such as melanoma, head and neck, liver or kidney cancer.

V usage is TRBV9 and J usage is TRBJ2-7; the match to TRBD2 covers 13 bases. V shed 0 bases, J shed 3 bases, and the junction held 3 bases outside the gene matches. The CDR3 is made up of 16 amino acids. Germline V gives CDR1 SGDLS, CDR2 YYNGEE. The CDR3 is CASSVGGTSGIYEQYF. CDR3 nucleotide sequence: TGTGCCAGCAGCGTAGGTGGGACTAGCGGGATCTACGAGCAGTACTTC.

The CDR3 protein is CASSLAQGALTVLTF. CDR3 sequence (DNA): TGTGCCAGCAGCTTAGCGCAGGGGGCCCTGACCGTCCTGACTTTC. The rearrangement uses TRBV7-8 and TRBJ2-6, with 8 bases fitting TRBD1. Germline CDR1 is SGHVS and CDR2 is FQNEAQ. This CDR3 is 15 amino acids long. The V segment lost 0 bases and the J segment 12 bases; nucleotides outside the gene matches: 7.

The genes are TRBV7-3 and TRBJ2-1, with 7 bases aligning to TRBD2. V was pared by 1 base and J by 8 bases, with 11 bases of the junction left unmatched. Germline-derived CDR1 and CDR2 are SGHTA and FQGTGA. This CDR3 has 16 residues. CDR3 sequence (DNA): TGTGCCAGCAGCTTAATGGTTGCGGGGGAAAGAGATGAGCAGTTCTTC. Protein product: CASSLMVAGERDEQFF.

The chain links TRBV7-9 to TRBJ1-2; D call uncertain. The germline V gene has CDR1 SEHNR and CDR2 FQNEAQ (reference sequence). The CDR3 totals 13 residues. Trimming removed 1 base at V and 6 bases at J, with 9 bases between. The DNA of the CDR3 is TGTGCCAGCAGCTTAGGTACTGTGGATGGCTACACCTTC. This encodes CASSLGTVDGYTF.

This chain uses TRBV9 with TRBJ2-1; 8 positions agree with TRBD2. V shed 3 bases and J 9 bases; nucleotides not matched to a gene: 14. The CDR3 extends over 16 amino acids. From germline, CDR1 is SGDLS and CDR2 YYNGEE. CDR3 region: CASSAQMASGLGEQFF. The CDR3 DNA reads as TGTGCCAGCAGCGCTCAGATGGCTAGCGGGTTAGGTGAGCAGTTCTTC.

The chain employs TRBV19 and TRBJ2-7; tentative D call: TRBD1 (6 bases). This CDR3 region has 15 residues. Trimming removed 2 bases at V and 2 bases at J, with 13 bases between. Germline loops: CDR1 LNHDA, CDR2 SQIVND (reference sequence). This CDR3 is CASSISTGRPYEQYF. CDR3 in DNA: TGTGCCAGTAGTATATCTACAGGGAGACCCTACGAGCAGTACTTC.

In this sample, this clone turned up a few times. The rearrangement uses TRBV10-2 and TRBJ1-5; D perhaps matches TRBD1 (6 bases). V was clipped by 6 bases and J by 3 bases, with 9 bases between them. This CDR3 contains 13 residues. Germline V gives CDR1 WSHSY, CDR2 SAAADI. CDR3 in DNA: TGCGCCAGCAGAGGGGGGGCCAATCAGCCCCAGCATTTT. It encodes CASRGGANQPQHF.

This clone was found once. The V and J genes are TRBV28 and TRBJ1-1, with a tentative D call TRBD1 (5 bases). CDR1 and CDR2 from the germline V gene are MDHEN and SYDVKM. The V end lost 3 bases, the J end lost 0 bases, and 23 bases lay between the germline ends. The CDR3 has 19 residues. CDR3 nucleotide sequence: TGTGCCAGCAGTTTTTTGGTCTGGTCGACAACAGGCTTGAACACTGAAGCTTTCTTT. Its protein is CASSFLVWSTTGLNTEAFF.

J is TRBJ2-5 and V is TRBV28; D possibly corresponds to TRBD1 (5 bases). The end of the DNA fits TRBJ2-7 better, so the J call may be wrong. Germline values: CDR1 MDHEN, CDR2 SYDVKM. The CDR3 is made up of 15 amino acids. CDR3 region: CASSLGEAWSYEQYF. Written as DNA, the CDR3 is TGTGCCAGCAGCCTAGGGGAAGCGTGGTCCTACGAGCAGTACTTC.

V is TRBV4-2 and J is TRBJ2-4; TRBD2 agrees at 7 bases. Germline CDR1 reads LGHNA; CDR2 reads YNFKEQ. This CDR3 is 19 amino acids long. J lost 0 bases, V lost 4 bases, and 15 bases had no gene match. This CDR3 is CASSPQWSGIELAKNIQYF. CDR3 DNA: TGTGCCAGCAGCCCCCAATGGAGCGGGATAGAACTAGCCAAAAACATTCAGTACTTC.

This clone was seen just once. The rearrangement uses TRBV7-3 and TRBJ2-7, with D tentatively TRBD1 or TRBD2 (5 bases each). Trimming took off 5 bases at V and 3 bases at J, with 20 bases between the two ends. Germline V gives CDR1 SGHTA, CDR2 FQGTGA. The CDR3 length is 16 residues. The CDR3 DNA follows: TGTGCCAGCAGCCCCCCCCTTACACGGGACCGCTACGAGCAGTACTTC. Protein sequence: CASSPPLTRDRYEQYF. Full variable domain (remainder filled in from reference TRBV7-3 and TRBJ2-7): GAGVSQTPSNKVTEKGKYVELRCDPISGHTALYWYRQSLGQGPEFLIYFQGTGAADDSGLPNDRFFAVRPEGSVSTLKIQRTERGDSAVYLCASSPPLTRDRYEQYFGPGTRLTVT.

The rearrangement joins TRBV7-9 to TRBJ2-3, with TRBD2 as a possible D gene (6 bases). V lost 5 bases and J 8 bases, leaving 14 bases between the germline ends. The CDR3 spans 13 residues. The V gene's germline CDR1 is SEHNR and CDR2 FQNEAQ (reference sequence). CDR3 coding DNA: TGTGCCAGCAGCCGGATGATGGGGGGTACGCAGTATTTT. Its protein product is CASSRMMGGTQYF.

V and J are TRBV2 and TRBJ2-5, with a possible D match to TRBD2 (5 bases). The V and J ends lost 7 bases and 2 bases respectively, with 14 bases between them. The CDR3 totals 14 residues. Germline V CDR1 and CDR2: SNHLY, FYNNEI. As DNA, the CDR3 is TGTGCCAGCATCCATCGAGGGATACAAGAGACCCAGTACTTC. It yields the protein CASIHRGIQETQYF.

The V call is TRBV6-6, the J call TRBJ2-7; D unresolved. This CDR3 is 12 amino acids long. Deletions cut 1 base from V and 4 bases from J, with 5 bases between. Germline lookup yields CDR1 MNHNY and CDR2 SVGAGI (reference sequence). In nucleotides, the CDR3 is TGTGCCAGCAGTTACTTGGAGTACGAGCAGTACTTC. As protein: CASSYLEYEQYF.

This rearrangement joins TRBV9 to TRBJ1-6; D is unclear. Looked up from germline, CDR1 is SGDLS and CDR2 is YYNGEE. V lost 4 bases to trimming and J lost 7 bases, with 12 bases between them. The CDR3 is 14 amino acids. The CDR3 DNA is TGTGCCAGCAGCCCCCCGGGCCGGAATTCACCCCTCCACTTT. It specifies CASSPPGRNSPLHF. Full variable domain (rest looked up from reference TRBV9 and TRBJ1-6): DSGVTQTPKHLITATGQRVTLRCSPRSGDLSVYWYQQSLDQGLQFLIQYYNGEERAKGNILERFSAQQFPDLHSELNLSSLELGDSALYFCASSPPGRNSPLHFGNGTRLTVT.

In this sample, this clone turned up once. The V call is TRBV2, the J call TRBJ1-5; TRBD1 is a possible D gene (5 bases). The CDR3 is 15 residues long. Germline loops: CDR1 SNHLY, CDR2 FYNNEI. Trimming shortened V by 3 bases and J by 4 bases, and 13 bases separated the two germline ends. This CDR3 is CASSERIGGNQPQHF. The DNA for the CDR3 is TGTGCCAGCAGTGAGAGGATTGGGGGAAATCAGCCCCAGCATTTT.

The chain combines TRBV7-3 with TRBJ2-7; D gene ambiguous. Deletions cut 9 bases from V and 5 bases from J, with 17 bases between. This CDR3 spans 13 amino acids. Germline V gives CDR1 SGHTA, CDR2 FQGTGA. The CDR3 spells CARSGWPRDEQYF. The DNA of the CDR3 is TGTGCCAGAAGTGGGTGGCCTCGGGACGAGCAGTACTTC.

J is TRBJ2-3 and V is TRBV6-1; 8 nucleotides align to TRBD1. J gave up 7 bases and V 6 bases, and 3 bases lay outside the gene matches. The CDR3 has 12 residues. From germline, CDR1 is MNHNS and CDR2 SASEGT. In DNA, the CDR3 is TGTGCCAGCAGCCAGGGGGCACATACGCAGTATTTT. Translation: CASSQGAHTQYF.

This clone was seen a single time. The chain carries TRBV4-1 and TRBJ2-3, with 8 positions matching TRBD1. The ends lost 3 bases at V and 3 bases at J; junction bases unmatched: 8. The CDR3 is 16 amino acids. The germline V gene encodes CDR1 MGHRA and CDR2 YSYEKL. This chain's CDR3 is CASSHATRTGTDTQYF. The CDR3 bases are TGCGCCAGCAGCCACGCCACCCGGACAGGGACAGATACGCAGTATTTT.

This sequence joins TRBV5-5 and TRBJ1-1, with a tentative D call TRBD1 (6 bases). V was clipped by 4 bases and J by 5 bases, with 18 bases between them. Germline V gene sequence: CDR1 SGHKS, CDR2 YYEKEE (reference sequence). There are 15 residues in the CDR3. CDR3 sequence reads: CASSAGGLSRTEAFF. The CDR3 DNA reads TGTGCCAGCAGCGCGGGGGGCCTTTCGAGGACTGAAGCTTTCTTT.

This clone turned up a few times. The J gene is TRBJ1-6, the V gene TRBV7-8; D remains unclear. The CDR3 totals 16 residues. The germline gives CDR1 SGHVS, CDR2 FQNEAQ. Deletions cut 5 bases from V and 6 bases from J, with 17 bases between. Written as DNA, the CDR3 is TGTGCCAGCAGCGTAGTGGGTCAAATGAGTAATTCACCCCTCCACTTT. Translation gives CASSVVGQMSNSPLHF.

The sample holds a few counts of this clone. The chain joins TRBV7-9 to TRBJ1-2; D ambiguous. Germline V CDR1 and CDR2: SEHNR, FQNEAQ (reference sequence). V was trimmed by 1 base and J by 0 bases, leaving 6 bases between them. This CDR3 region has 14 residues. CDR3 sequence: CASSLVGTNYGYTF. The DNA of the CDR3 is TGTGCCAGCAGCTTAGTCGGGACTAACTATGGCTACACCTTC.

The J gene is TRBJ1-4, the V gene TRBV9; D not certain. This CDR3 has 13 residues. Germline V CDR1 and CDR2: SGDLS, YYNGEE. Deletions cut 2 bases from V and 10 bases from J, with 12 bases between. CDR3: CASSVLNGGKLFF. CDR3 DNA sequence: TGTGCCAGCAGCGTCCTCAATGGCGGAAAACTGTTTTTT.

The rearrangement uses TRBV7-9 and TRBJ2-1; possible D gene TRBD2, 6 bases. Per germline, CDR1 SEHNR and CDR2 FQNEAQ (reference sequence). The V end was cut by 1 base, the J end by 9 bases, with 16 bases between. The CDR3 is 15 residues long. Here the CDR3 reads CASSLEVSGGFEQFF. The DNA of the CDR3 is TGTGCCAGCAGCTTAGAGGTCTCTGGGGGGTTTGAGCAGTTCTTC.

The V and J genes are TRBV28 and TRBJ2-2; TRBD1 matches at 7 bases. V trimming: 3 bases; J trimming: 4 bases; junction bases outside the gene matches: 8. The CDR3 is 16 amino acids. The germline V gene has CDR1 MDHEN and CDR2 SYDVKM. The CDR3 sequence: CASSFPGTAITGELFF. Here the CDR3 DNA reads TGTGCCAGCAGTTTCCCCGGGACAGCGATCACCGGGGAGCTGTTTTTT.

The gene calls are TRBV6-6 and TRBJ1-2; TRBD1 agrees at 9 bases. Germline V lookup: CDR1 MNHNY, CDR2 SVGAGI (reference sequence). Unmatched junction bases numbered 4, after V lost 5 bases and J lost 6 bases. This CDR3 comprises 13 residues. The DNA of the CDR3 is TGTGCCAGCAGTCGGACAGGGGCCCATGGCTACACCTTC. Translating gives CASSRTGAHGYTF.

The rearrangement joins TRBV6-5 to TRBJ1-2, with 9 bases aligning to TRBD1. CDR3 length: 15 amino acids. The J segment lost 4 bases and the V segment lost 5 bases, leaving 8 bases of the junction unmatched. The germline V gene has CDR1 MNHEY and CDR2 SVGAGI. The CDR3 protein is CASSPSDRGAYGYTF. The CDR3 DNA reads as TGTGCCAGCAGTCCCTCCGACAGGGGGGCCTATGGCTACACCTTC.

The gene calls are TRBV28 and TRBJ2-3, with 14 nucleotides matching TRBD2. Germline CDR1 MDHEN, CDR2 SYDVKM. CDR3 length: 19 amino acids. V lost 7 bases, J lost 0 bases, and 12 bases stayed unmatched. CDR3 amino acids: CASNTPTGTSGRSTDTQYF. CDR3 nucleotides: TGTGCCAGCAACACACCAACCGGGACTAGCGGGAGAAGCACAGATACGCAGTATTTT.